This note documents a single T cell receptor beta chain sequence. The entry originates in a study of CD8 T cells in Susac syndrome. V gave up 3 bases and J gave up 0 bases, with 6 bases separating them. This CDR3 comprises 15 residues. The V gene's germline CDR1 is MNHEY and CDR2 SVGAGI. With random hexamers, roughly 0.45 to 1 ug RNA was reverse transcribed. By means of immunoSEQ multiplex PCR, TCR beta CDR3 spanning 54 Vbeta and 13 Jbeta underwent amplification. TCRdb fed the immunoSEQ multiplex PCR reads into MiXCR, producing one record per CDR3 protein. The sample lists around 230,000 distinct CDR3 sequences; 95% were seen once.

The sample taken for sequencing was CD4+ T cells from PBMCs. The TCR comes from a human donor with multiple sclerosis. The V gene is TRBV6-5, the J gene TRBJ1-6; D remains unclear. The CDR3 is CASSYDGSYNSPLHF. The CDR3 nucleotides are TGTGCCAGCAGTTATGACGGCTCCTATAATTCACCCCTCCACTTT.